The 28 T cell receptor beta chains below all came from one sample that was sequenced in a study of blood T cells in healthy people across ages. A second roughly 6 to 12 cycle PCR used barcoded and J-beta primers. TCRdb re-derived calls from the 5' RACE reads in MiXCR, one entry per CDR3 protein. Here the sample spans 700,000 or so distinct CDR3 sequences, over 20% being singletons. Sequencing used blood. Receptors were obtained from an older man in good health.

V is TRBV20-1 and J is TRBJ2-7; D assignment may be TRBD1 or TRBD2 (6 bases each). The length of the CDR3 is 13 residues. Germline V gene sequence: CDR1 DFQATT, CDR2 SNEGSKA (reference sequence). The V end was cut by 4 bases, the J end by 2 bases, with 12 bases between. In DNA, the CDR3 is TGCAGTGCTAAGACCGGGGGCCCCTACGAGCAGTACTTC. Amino acids: CSAKTGGPYEQYF.

V and J are TRBV5-1 and TRBJ2-5; D possibly corresponds to TRBD2 (6 bases). The J call may be mistaken, given a closer DNA end match to TRBJ2-1. Germline V gives CDR1 SGHRS, CDR2 YFSETQ. The CDR3 sequence is 12 residues long. This chain's CDR3 is CASTLPEGEQFF. The DNA for the CDR3 is TGCGCCAGCACCCTCCCGGAGGGTGAGCAGTTCTTC.

A few counts support this clonotype. The V and J genes are TRBV27 and TRBJ1-1; TRBD1 matches at 7 bases. This CDR3 is built from 18 residues. V shed 5 bases, J shed 0 bases, and the junction held 15 bases outside the gene matches. CDR1 is MNHEY, CDR2 SMNVEV, per germline (reference sequence). The CDR3, as DNA: TGTGCCAGCAGTCAGGGGGACAGTCCTTGGACTATGAACACTGAAGCTTTCTTT. Residues: CASSQGDSPWTMNTEAFF.

This clonotype was seen more than once but under ten times. The chain uses TRBV20-1 and TRBJ1-2, with 9 bases matching TRBD1. The V gene's germline CDR1 is DFQATT and CDR2 SNEGSKA (reference sequence). The CDR3 length is 14 residues. The trim removed 5 bases at V and 5 bases at J, leaving 9 bases unmatched. CDR3 sequence: CSAPTGGLSYGYTF. In DNA form, the CDR3 reads TGCAGTGCTCCAACAGGGGGCCTAAGTTATGGCTACACCTTC.

Turning to this clonotype: The conserved phenylalanine or tryptophan normally closing the CDR3 is absent here, so this likely arose from a read error. The rearrangement joins TRBV27 to TRBJ2-5; TRBD1 agrees at 12 bases. The CDR3 contains 15 residues. V shed 6 bases, J shed 11 bases, and the junction held 13 bases outside the gene matches. Germline V gives CDR1 MNHEY, CDR2 SMNVEV (reference sequence). CDR3 sequence reads: CASSKGQGAILEQYV. The CDR3 DNA reads as TGTGCCAGCAGCAAGGGACAGGGGGCGATTTTGGAGCAGTACGTC.

The chain joins TRBV29-1 to TRBJ1-5; D call uncertain. The CDR3 is 14 amino acids. V was clipped by 4 bases and J by 1 base, with 11 bases between them. Germline CDR1 reads SQVTM; CDR2 reads ANQGSEA. CDR3 sequence reads: CSVGAGGSNQPQHF. CDR3 nucleotide sequence: TGCAGCGTTGGGGCAGGTGGGAGCAATCAGCCCCAGCATTTT. Full variable domain (missing parts from reference TRBV29-1 and TRBJ1-5): SAVISQKPSRDICQRGTSLTIQCQVDSQVTMMFWYRQQPGQSLTLIATANQGSEATYESGFVIDKFPISRPNLTFSTLTVSNMSPEDSSIYLCSVGAGGSNQPQHFGDGTRLSIL.

CDR3 sequence reads: CASSWKLGSPRTDTQYF. The CDR3 nucleotides are TGTGCCAGCAGTTGGAAACTGGGGTCTCCCCGCACAGATACGCAGTATTTT. This chain links TRBV28 with TRBJ2-3; no firm D call. Germline loops: CDR1 MDHEN, CDR2 SYDVKM. This CDR3 has 17 amino acids. The V gene lost 4 bases and the J gene lost 1 base, with 18 bases spanning the gap.

This clonotype was observed a few times. J is TRBJ2-3 and V is TRBV20-1; perhaps TRBD2 as D (6 bases). CDR1 DFQATT and CDR2 SNEGSKA come from the germline V gene (reference sequence). V dropped 6 bases and J dropped 4 bases, with 17 bases sitting between them. The CDR3 is 14 amino acids. The chain's CDR3 is CSAQSTSSPDTQYF. The CDR3 nucleotides read TGCAGTGCCCAAAGTACTAGCTCCCCAGATACGCAGTATTTT.

This chain links TRBV18 with TRBJ1-2; TRBD1 matches at 8 bases. The CDR3 loop spans 13 amino acids. The trim removed 3 bases at V and 6 bases at J, leaving 3 bases unmatched. The germline V gene encodes CDR1 KGHSH and CDR2 LQKENI. The CDR3 DNA reads TGTGCCAGCTCACCTCAGGGGGCCGATGGCTACACCTTC. Translation gives CASSPQGADGYTF.

The V and J genes are TRBV12-3 or TRBV12-4 and TRBJ2-3; TRBD2 matches 11 bases. V was clipped by 3 bases and J by 0 bases; unmatched bases: 8. CDR3 length: 18 amino acids. The CDR3 bases are TGTGCCAGCAGTTTGGGGACTAGCGGTCTGGGGAGCACAGATACGCAGTATTTT. This sequence encodes CASSLGTSGLGSTDTQYF.

The gene calls are TRBV5-4 and TRBJ2-7; 7 nucleotides align to TRBD2. The CDR3 sequence is 15 residues long. CDR1 is SGHNT, CDR2 YYREEE, per germline (reference sequence). V lost 0 bases, J lost 2 bases, and 5 bases stayed unmatched. This CDR3 reads CASSLESGDPYEQYV. CDR3 sequence (DNA): TGTGCCAGCAGCTTGGAAAGCGGGGATCCCTACGAGCAGTACGTC.

The gene calls are TRBV7-2 and TRBJ2-5, with 7 bases fitting TRBD2. From germline, CDR1 is SGHTA and CDR2 FQGNSA. This CDR3 comprises 16 residues. V gave up 1 base and J gave up 3 bases; unmatched junction bases: 8. The CDR3 is CASSLELAPPKETQYF. The DNA of the CDR3 is TGTGCCAGCAGCTTAGAACTAGCGCCACCGAAAGAGACCCAGTACTTC. Based on the CDR3 plus reference TRBV7-2 and TRBJ2-5, the full variable domain is GAGVSQSPSNKVTEKGKDVELRCDPISGHTALYWYRQSLGQGLEFLIYFQGNSAPDKSGLPSDRFSAERTGGSVSTLTIQRTQQEDSAVYLCASSLELAPPKETQYFGPGTRLLVL.

This clonotype appeared many times. V and J are TRBV13 and TRBJ1-4; D remains ambiguous. Per germline, CDR1 PRHDT and CDR2 FYEKMQ (reference sequence). V lost 3 bases and J lost 7, with 12 bases in between. There are 14 residues in the CDR3. The CDR3 DNA sequence: TGTGCCAGCAGCTTCGGAGGTCTAGGTGAAAAACTGTTTTTT. Its translation: CASSFGGLGEKLFF.

This clonotype was detected only a few times. This chain links TRBV5-1 with TRBJ2-3; perhaps TRBD1 as D (5 bases). The CDR3 is made up of 14 amino acids. The ends were cut back, 4 bases at V and 0 bases at J, with 9 bases in the middle. Germline CDR1 SGHRS, CDR2 YFSETQ. The CDR3 reads CASSQRQSTDTQYF. The CDR3 DNA reads as TGCGCCAGCAGCCAAAGACAGAGCACAGATACGCAGTATTTT.

This clonotype was detected a few times. The chain joins TRBV27 to TRBJ2-5; 10 bases are shared with TRBD1. V was pared by 4 bases and J by 2 bases, with 7 bases of the junction left unmatched. Germline-derived CDR1 and CDR2 are MNHEY and SMNVEV (reference sequence). This CDR3 is built from 16 residues. CDR3 loop: CASSSTGQGNQETQYF. Here the CDR3 DNA reads TGTGCCAGCAGTTCGACGGGACAGGGGAATCAAGAGACCCAGTACTTC.

This clonotype was observed a handful of times. V gene TRBV5-1 combines with J gene TRBJ2-5; no firm D call. The V and J ends lost 0 bases and 5 bases respectively, with 5 bases between them. Germline CDR1 SGHRS, CDR2 YFSETQ. The CDR3 has 12 residues. The CDR3 is CASSLEMETQYF. The DNA of the CDR3 is TGCGCCAGCAGCTTGGAGATGGAGACCCAGTACTTC.

This clonotype was detected only once. This sequence joins TRBV20-1 and TRBJ1-6, with 8 bases matching TRBD1. Trimming at V came to 3 bases and at J to 7 bases, leaving 8 bases not matched to a gene. There are 15 residues in the CDR3. Germline V gives CDR1 DFQATT, CDR2 SNEGSKA (reference sequence). The CDR3 sequence: CSASPPTGENSPLHF. CDR3 coding DNA: TGCAGTGCTAGTCCTCCGACAGGGGAGAATTCACCCCTCCACTTT.

V and J are TRBV20-1 and TRBJ2-5; 8 nucleotides line up with TRBD2. The germline V gene encodes CDR1 DFQATT and CDR2 SNEGSKA (reference sequence). The trim removed 6 bases at V and 8 bases at J, leaving 8 bases unmatched. The CDR3 consists of 12 residues. CDR3 DNA: TGCAGTGCAACGGGACTAGTTCGTACCCAGTACTTC. Its translation is CSATGLVRTQYF.

This clonotype was counted many times. The chain combines TRBV28 with TRBJ2-5; possibly TRBD1 for D (5 bases). Germline V gives CDR1 MDHEN, CDR2 SYDVKM. CDR3 length: 14 residues. V lost 5 bases, J lost 7 bases, and 17 bases lay in between. The CDR3 coding sequence is TGTGCCAGCAGTCTCCCCCAGGGCGCACGGACCCAGTACTTC. Its protein product is CASSLPQGARTQYF.

The CDR3 protein is CSARGGTGELFF. The DNA of the CDR3 is TGCAGTGCTAGAGGAGGCACCGGGGAGCTGTTTTTT. The gene calls are TRBV20-1 and TRBJ2-2; D not certain. V gave up 1 base and J gave up 4 bases, with 4 bases separating them. The germline CDR1 and CDR2 sequences are DFQATT and SNEGSKA (reference sequence). The CDR3 is 12 residues long.

In this sample, this clonotype turned up many times. The CDR3 region is CASSLRDRGTEAFF. In DNA, the CDR3 is TGTGCCAGCAGTTTAAGGGACAGGGGCACTGAAGCTTTCTTT. The chain is built from TRBV12-3 or TRBV12-4 and TRBJ1-1; TRBD1 agrees at 10 bases. This CDR3 is built from 14 residues. Trimming took 2 bases from V and 4 from J; bases not matched to a gene: 1.

V and J are TRBV20-1 and TRBJ2-3; D is unclear. Between the trimmed V and J ends, which lost 3 bases and 0 bases, there was a span of 10 bases. Germline assignment: CDR1 DFQATT and CDR2 SNEGSKA (reference sequence). The CDR3 is 14 residues long. In DNA form, the CDR3 reads TGCAGTGCTAGGGGTGGGTTTAGCACAGATACGCAGTATTTT. Protein product: CSARGGFSTDTQYF.

The chain joins TRBV7-2 to TRBJ2-1; 9 bases match TRBD2. CDR1 and CDR2 from the germline V gene are SGHTA and FQGNSA. This CDR3 has 17 residues. After removal of 7 bases from V and 1 base from J, the junction contained 11 bases not matched to a gene. The CDR3 loop reads CASTSNGLAMSYNEQFF. The DNA for the CDR3 is TGTGCCAGCACCTCGAACGGACTAGCGATGTCCTACAATGAGCAGTTCTTC.

The chain links TRBV6-5 to TRBJ2-4; D unclear. Germline V gene sequence: CDR1 MNHEY, CDR2 SVGAGI. CDR3 length equals 15 residues. V was trimmed by 2 bases and J by 1 base, leaving 9 bases between them. The CDR3 reads CASSYTVGAKNIQYF. The DNA for the CDR3 is TGTGCCAGCAGTTACACCGTTGGGGCCAAAAACATTCAGTACTTC.

This clonotype appeared a few times. The J gene is TRBJ1-2, the V gene TRBV11-2; D unresolved. CDR1 and CDR2 from the germline V gene are SGHAT and FQNNGV. Trimming stripped 1 base from V and 7 bases from J, with 13 bases between. The CDR3 contains 14 residues. The CDR3 loop is CASSLVPGLGGYTF. As DNA, the CDR3 is TGTGCCAGCAGCTTAGTTCCTGGGCTAGGTGGCTACACCTTC. Full variable domain (remainder filled in from reference TRBV11-2 and TRBJ1-2): EAGVAQSPRYKIIEKRQSVAFWCNPISGHATLYWYQQILGQGPKLLIQFQNNGVVDDSQLPKDRFSAERLKGVDSTLKIQPAKLEDSAVYLCASSLVPGLGGYTFGSGTRLTVV.

This clonotype was counted only a few times. V gene TRBV12-3 or TRBV12-4 combines with J gene TRBJ2-5; no firm D call. The DNA end lines up better with TRBJ2-7; the J call may be wrong. The CDR3 length is 13 residues. CDR3 coding DNA: TGTGCCAGCAGTTTAGAGTTACCCTACGAGCAGTACGTC. This gives the protein CASSLELPYEQYV.

This rearrangement joins TRBV5-1 to TRBJ2-1; 7 bases map to TRBD2. With V trimmed by 4 bases and J by 3 bases, 10 bases remained unmatched. The CDR3 totals 16 residues. Germline loops: CDR1 SGHRS, CDR2 YFSETQ. The DNA of the CDR3 is TGCGCCAGCAGCCCACCCGTCACTAGCGACTACAATGAGCAGTTCTTC. Its translation is CASSPPVTSDYNEQFF.

This clonotype appeared once. V gene TRBV29-1 combines with J gene TRBJ2-2; TRBD1 might be the D (5 bases). The CDR3 runs 14 residues. In germline, CDR1 is SQVTM, CDR2 ANQGSEA. V dropped 4 bases and J dropped 6 bases, with 15 bases sitting between them. The CDR3 sequence is CSVAFQGGSGELFF. The DNA for the CDR3 is TGCAGCGTTGCTTTCCAGGGTGGGTCCGGGGAGCTGTTTTTT.